This T cell receptor (beta chain) was sequenced for a study of blood T cells in healthy people across ages. Alongside a J-beta primer mix, a sample-barcoded 5' primer served in a second PCR lasting roughly 7 to 11 cycles. TCRdb re-analysed the 5' RACE reads in MiXCR, keeping a single row per CDR3 protein. Of some 760,000 distinct CDR3 sequences in the sample, roughly 25% were seen once. The CDR3 consists of 13 residues. Germline-derived CDR1 and CDR2 are MNHEY and SVGAGI. V shed 5 bases and J shed 4 bases, with 9 bases lying between them. The data were also submitted as part of a second study, on T cells of mothers and their children. From that report: Second-PCR amplification with M1S added sample barcodes and 2-4 random nucleotides. Evidence of persistent microchimeric T cell clones was absent.

This TCR derives from a boy aged 5-17 years in good health. Sequencing was done on a sample of blood. The chain has TRBV6-5 and TRBJ2-1; D unclear. CDR3 bases: TGTGCCAGCAGTCAGGACGGGTACAATGAGCAGTTCTTC. Residues: CASSQDGYNEQFF.